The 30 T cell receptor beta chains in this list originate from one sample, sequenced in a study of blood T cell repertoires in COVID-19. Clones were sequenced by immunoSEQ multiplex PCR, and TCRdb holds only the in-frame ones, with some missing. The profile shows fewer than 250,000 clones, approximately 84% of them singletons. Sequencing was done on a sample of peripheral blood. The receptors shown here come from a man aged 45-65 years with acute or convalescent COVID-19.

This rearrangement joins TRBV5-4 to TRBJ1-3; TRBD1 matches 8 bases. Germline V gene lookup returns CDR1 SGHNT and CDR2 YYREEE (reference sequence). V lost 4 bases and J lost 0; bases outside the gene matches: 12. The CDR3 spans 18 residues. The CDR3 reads CASSMDGTGLLSGNTIYF. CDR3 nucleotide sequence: TGTGCCAGCAGCATGGACGGGACAGGTCTTCTCTCTGGAAACACCATATATTTT.

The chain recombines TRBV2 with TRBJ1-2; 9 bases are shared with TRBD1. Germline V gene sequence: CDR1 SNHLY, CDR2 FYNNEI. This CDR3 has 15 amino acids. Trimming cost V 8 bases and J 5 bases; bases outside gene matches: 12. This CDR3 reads CASWAGQGFGYGYTF. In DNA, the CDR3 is TGTGCCAGCTGGGCGGGACAGGGCTTTGGGTATGGCTACACCTTC.

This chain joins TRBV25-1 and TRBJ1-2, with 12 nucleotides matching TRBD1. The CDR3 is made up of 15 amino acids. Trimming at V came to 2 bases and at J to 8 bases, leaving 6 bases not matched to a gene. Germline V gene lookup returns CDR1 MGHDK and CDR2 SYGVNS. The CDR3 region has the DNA TGTGCCAGCAGTGAACGATGGGACAGGGGGCACGGCTACACCTTC. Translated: CASSERWDRGHGYTF.

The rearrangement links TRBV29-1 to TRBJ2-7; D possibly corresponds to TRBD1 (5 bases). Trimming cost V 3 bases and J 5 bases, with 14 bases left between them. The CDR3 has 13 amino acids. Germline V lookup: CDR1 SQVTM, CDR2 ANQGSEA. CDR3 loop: CSVELDRVNEQYF. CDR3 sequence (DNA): TGCAGCGTTGAGCTTGACAGAGTCAACGAGCAGTACTTC.

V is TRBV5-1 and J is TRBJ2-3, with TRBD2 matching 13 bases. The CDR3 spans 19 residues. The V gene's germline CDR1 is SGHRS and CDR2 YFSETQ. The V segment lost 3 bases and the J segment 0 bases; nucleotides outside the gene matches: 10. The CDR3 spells CASSSPRTSGGPSTDTQYF. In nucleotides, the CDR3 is TGCGCCAGCAGCTCACCCCGGACTAGCGGGGGCCCTAGCACAGATACGCAGTATTTT.

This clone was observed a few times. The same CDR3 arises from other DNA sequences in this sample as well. The CDR3, as DNA: TGTGCCAGCAGCCTCGACAGTTATGGCTACACCTTC. Protein product: CASSLDSYGYTF. This chain joins TRBV11-2 and TRBJ1-2; D is perhaps TRBD1 (5 bases). In germline, CDR1 is SGHAT, CDR2 FQNNGV. This CDR3 contains 12 residues. The V end lost 5 bases, the J end lost 5 bases, and 9 bases lay between the germline ends.

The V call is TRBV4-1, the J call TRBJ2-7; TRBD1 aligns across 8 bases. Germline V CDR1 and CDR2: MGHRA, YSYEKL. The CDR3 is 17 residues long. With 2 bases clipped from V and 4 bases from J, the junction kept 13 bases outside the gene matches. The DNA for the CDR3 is TGCGCCAGCAGCCAAAACACCAGGACAGGGCTATCATACGAGCAGTACTTC. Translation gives CASSQNTRTGLSYEQYF.

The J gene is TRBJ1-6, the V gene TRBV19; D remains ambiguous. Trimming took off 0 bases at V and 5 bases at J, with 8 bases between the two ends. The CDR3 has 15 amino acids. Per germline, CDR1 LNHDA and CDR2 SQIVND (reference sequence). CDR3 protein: CASSIDRRNNSPLHF. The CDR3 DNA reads TGTGCCAGTAGTATAGACCGTAGAAATAATTCACCCCTCCACTTT.

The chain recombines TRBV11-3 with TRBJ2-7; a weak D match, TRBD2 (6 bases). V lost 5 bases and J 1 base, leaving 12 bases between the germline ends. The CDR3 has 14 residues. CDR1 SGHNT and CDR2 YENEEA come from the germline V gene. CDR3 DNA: TGTGCCAGCAGCGCGGGACCGATTTCCTACGAGCAGTACTTC. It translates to CASSAGPISYEQYF.

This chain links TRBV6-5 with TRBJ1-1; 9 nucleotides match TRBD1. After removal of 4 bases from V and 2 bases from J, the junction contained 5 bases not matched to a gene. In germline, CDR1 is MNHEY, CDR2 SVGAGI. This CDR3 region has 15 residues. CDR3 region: CASSSLGQGNTEAFF. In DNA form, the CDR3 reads TGTGCCAGCAGTTCCCTGGGACAGGGAAACACTGAAGCTTTCTTT.

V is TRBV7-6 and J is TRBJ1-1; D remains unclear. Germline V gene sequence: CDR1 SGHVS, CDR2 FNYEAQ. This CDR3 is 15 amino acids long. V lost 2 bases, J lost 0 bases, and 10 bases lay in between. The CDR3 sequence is CASSLSSSVNTEAFF. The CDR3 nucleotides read TGTGCCAGCAGCTTATCCAGTAGCGTGAACACTGAAGCTTTCTTT.

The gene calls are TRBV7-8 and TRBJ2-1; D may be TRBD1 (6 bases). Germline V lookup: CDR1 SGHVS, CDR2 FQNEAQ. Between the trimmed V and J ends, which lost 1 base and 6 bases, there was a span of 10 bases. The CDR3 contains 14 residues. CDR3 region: CASSLGGHGNEQFF. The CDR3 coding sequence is TGTGCCAGCAGCTTAGGGGGACATGGCAATGAGCAGTTCTTC.

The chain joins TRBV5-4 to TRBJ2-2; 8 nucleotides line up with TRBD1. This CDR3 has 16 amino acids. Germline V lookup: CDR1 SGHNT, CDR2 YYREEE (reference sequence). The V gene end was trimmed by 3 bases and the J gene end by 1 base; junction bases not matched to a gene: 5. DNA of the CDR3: TGTGCCAGCAGCTCCCGGACAGGGCGGAACACCGGGGAGCTGTTTTTT. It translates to CASSSRTGRNTGELFF.

CDR3 residues: CASTLHGLYGYTF. For the CDR3, the DNA is TGTGCCAGCACCCTACACGGACTCTATGGCTACACCTTC. The chain carries TRBV12-3 or TRBV12-4 and TRBJ1-2; D is unclear. The CDR3 contains 13 residues. Trimming removed 7 bases at V and 4 bases at J, with 13 bases between.

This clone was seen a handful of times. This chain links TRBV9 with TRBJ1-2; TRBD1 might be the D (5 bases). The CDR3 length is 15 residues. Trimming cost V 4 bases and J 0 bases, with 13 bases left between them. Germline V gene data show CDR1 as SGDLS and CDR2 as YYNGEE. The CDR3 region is CASSPSLGANYGYTF. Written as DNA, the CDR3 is TGTGCCAGCAGCCCTTCCCTAGGGGCTAACTATGGCTACACCTTC.

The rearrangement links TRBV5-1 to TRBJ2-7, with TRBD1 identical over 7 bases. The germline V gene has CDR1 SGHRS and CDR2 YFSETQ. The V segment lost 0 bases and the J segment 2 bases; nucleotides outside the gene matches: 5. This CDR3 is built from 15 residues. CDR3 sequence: CASSLEQGPTYEQYF. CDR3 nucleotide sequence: TGCGCCAGCAGCTTGGAACAGGGGCCGACCTACGAGCAGTACTTC.

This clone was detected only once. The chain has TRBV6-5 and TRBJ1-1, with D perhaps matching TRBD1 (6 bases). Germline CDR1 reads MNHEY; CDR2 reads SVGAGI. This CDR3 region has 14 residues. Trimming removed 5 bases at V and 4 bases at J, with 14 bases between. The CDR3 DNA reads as TGTGCCAGCAGTACACAGGGATTCGGCACTGAAGCTTTCTTT. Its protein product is CASSTQGFGTEAFF.

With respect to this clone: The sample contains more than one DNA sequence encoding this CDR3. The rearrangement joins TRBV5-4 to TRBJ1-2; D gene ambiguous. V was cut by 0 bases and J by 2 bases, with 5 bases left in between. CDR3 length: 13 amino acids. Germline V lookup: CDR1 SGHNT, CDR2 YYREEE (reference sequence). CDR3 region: CASSLGQNYGYTF. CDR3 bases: TGTGCCAGCAGCTTGGGGCAAAACTATGGCTACACCTTC. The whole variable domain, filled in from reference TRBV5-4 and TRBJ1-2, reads ETGVTQSPTHLIKTRGQQVTLRCSSQSGHNTVSWYQQALGQGPQFIFQYYREEENGRGNFPPRFSGLQFPNYSSELNVNALELDDSALYLCASSLGQNYGYTFGSGTRLTVV.

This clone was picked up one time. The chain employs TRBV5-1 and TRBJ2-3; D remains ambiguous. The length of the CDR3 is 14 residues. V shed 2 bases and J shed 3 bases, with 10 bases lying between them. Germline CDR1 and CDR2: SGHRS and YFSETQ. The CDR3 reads CASSFEVATDTQYF. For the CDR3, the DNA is TGCGCCAGCAGCTTCGAGGTAGCTACAGATACGCAGTATTTT.

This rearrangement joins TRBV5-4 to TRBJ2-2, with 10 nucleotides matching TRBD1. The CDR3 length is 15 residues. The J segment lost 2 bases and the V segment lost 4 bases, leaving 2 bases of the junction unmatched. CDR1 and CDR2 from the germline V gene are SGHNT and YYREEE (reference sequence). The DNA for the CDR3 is TGTGCCAGCAGCGGGGACAGGGGAAACACCGGGGAGCTGTTTTTT. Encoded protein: CASSGDRGNTGELFF.

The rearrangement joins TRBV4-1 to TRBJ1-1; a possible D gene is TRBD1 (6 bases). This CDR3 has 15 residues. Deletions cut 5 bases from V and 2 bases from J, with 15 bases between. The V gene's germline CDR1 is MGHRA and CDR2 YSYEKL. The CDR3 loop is CASSSTGTINTEAFF. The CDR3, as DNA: TGCGCCAGCAGCTCGACAGGAACTATCAACACTGAAGCTTTCTTT.

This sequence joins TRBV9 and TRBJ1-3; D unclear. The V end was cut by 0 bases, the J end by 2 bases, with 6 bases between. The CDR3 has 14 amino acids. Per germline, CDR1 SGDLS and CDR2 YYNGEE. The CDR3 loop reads CASSVGGAGNTIYF. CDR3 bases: TGTGCCAGCAGCGTAGGTGGAGCTGGAAACACCATATATTTT.

The DNA for the CDR3 is TGTGCCGCGGCCGGGACAGTCAACACCGGGGAGCTGTTTTTT. Residues: CAAAGTVNTGELFF. This chain joins TRBV30 and TRBJ2-2, with 7 bases identical to TRBD1. This CDR3 contains 14 residues. The J segment lost 2 bases and the V segment lost 8 bases, leaving 8 bases of the junction unmatched. Germline V CDR1 and CDR2: GTSNPN, SVGIG (reference sequence).

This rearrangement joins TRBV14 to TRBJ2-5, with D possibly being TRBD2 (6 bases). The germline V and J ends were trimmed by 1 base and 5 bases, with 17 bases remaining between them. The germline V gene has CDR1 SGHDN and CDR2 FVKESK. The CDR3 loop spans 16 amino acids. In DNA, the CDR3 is TGTGCCAGCAGCCAAGTTAGGGGACTGTGGACGGAGACCCAGTACTTC. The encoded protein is CASSQVRGLWTETQYF. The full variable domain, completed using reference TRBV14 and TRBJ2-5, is EAGVTQFPSHSVIEKGQTVTLRCDPISGHDNLYWYRRVMGKEIKFLLHFVKESKQDESGMPNNRFLAERTGGTYSTLKVQPAELEDSGVYFCASSQVRGLWTETQYFGPGTRLLVL.

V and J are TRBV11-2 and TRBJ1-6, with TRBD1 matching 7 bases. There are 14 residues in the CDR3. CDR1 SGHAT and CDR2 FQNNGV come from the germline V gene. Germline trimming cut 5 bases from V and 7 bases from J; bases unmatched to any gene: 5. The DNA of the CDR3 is TGTGCCAGCAGCCTACTGACAGGGAATTCACCCCTCCACTTT. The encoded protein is CASSLLTGNSPLHF.

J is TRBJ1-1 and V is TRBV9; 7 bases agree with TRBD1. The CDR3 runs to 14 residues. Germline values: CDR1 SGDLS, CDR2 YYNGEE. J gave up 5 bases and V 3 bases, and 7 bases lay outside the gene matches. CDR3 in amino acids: CASSDQTGRTEAFF. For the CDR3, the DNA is TGTGCCAGCAGCGACCAGACAGGGCGGACTGAAGCTTTCTTT.

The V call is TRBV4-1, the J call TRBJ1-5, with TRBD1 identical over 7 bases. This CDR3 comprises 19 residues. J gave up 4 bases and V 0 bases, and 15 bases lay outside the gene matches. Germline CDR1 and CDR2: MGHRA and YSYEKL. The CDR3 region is CASSQDRQGGFSTNQPQHF. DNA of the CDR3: TGCGCCAGCAGCCAAGATCGTCAGGGGGGATTTAGCACAAATCAGCCCCAGCATTTT.

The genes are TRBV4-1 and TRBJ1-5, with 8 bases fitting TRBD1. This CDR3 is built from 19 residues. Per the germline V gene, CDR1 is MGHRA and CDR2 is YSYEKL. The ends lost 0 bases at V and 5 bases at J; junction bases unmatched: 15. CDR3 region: CASSQEWESGQANYQPQHF. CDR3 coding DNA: TGCGCCAGCAGCCAAGAGTGGGAGTCGGGACAGGCAAATTATCAGCCCCAGCATTTT.

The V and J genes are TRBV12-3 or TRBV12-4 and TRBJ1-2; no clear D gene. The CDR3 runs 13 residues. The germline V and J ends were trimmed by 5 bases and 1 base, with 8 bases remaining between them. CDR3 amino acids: CASSPQVNYGYTF. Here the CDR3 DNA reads TGTGCCAGCAGTCCCCAGGTTAACTATGGCTACACCTTC.

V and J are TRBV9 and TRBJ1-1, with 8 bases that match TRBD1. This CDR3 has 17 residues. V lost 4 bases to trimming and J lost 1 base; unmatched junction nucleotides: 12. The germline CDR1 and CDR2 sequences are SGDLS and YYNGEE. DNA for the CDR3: TGTGCCAGCAGCTTGTCGGGACAGGCCGGGGGGAACACTGAAGCTTTCTTT. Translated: CASSLSGQAGGNTEAFF.